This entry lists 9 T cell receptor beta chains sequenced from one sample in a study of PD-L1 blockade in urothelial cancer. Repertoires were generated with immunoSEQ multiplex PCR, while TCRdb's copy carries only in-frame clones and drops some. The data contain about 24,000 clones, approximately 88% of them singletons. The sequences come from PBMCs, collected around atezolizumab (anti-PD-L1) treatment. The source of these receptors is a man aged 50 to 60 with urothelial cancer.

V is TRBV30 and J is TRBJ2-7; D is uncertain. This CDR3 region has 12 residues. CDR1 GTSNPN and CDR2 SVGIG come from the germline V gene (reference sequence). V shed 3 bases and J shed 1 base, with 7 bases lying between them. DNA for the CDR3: TGTGCCTGGAGGGGCAGGTCCTACGAGCAGTACTTC. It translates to CAWRGRSYEQYF. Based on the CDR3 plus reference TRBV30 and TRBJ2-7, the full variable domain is SQTIHQWPATLVQPVGSPLSLECTVEGTSNPNLYWYRQAAGRGLQLLFYSVGIGQISSEVPQNLSASRPQDRQFILSSKKLLLSDSGFYLCAWRGRSYEQYFGPGTRLTVT.

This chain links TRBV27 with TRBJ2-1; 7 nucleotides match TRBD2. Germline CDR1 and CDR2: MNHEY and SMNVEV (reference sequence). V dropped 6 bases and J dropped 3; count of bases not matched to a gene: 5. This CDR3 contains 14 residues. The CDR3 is CASSPGLLYNEQFF. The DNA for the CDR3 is TGTGCCAGCAGCCCGGGACTACTCTACAATGAGCAGTTCTTC.

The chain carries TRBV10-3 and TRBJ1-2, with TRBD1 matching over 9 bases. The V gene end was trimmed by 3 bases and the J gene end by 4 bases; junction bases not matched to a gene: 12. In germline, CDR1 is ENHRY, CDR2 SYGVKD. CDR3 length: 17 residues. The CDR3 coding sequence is TGTGCCATCAGTGAATCTTGGTGGGACAGGGATAGCTATGGCTACACCTTC. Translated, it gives CAISESWWDRDSYGYTF.

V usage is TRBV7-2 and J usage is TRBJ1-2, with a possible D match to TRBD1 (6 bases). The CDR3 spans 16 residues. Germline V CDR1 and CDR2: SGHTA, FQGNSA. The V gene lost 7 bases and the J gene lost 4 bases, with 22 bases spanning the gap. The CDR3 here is CASTWGGHRDPYGYTF. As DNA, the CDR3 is TGTGCCAGCACCTGGGGCGGCCACAGGGACCCCTATGGCTACACCTTC.

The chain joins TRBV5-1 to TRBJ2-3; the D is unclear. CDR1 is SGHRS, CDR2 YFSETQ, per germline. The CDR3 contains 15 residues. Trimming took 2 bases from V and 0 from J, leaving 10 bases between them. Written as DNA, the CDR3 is TGCGCCAGCAGCTTTGACTCTACTAGCACAGATACGCAGTATTTT. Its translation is CASSFDSTSTDTQYF.

The CDR3, as DNA: TGCGCCAGCAGCGGGGGGGAGCAGTTTGGTGGCTACACCTTC. Protein: CASSGGEQFGGYTF. The chain couples TRBV5-1 to TRBJ1-2, with D possibly TRBD1 on 5 matching bases. The V end was cut by 4 bases, the J end by 7 bases, with 17 bases between. Per germline, CDR1 SGHRS and CDR2 YFSETQ. The CDR3 runs 14 residues.

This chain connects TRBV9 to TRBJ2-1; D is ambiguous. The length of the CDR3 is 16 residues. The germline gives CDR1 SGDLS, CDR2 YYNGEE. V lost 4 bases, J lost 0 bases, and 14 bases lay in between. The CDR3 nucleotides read TGTGCCAGCAGCCCGCGCGTTTTGATCTCCTACAATGAGCAGTTCTTC. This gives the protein CASSPRVLISYNEQFF.

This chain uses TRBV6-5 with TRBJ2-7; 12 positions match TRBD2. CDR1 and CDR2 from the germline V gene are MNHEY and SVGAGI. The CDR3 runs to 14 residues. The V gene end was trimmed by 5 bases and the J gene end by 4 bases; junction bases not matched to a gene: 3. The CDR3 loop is CASSSLAGGYEQYF. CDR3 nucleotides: TGTGCCAGCAGTAGCCTAGCGGGAGGGTACGAGCAGTACTTC.

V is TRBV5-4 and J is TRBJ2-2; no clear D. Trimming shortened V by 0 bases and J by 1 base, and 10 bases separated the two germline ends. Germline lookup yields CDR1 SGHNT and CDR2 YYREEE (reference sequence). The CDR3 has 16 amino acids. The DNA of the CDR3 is TGTGCCAGCAGCTTGGCCGGTCTAGGGAACACCGGGGAGCTGTTTTTT. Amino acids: CASSLAGLGNTGELFF. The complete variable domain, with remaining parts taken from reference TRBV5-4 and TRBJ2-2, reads ETGVTQSPTHLIKTRGQQVTLRCSSQSGHNTVSWYQQALGQGPQFIFQYYREEENGRGNFPPRFSGLQFPNYSSELNVNALELDDSALYLCASSLAGLGNTGELFFGEGSRLTVL.